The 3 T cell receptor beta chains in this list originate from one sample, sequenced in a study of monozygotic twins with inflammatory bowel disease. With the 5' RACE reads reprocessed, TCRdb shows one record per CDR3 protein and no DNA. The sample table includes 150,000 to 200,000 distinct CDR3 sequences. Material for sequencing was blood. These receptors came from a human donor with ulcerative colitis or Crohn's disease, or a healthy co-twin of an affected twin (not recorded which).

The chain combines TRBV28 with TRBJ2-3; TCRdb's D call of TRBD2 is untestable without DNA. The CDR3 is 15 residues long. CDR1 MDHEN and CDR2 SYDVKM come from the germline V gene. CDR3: CASSPGGIVTDTQYF.

Here the CDR3 reads CSAPPADGAKNIQYF. The chain is built from TRBV20-1 and TRBJ2-4; the D call of TRBD2 rests on TCRdb alone, since no DNA is present to check it. The germline CDR1 and CDR2 sequences are DFQATT and SNEGSKA (reference sequence). The CDR3 spans 15 residues.

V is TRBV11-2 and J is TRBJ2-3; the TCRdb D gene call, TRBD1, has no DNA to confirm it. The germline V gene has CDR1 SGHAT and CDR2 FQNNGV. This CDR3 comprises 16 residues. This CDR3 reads CASSFQGRSYTDTQYF.